This record looks at one TCR beta chain sequence and its context. Its specific antigen is unknown. No base qualities exist here, and no much larger clone lies one base off it. To sequence the TCRbeta CDR3 region, genomic DNA was isolated from the sorted cells. The immunoSEQ Assay was used for sequencing of TCRbeta CDR3 regions. The table was pulled from immuneACCESS by TCRdb, which kept in-frame rearrangements only. Such tables lose some clones; where checked, under half of the loss comes from unresolved V genes, and the rest has no known cause. The sample table records more than 45,000 clones; 88% of these occur just once. Under 3.5% of the sample belongs to the ten largest clones. Patients with autoimmune disease history or receiving systemic immunosuppression were excluded from the trial. In every dose cohort, peripheral blood was drawn for TCR sequencing at baseline, cycle 4 day 1, and cycle 7 day 1. Samples were obtained from an open-label, multicenter, first-in-human phase I dose-escalation trial of ivuxolimab. Adults with locally advanced or metastatic melanoma, renal cell carcinoma, hepatocellular carcinoma or head and neck squamous cell carcinoma were enrolled in the trial. Before TCR sequencing, CD4+ T cells and CD8+ T cells were sorted from peripheral blood as separate populations.

The sample originates from a study of OX40 agonist ivuxolimab in advanced cancers. For the study in its entirety: Ivuxolimab was a fully human IgG2 agonistic monoclonal antibody targeting the costimulatory receptor OX40 (CD134). Partial responses occurred in three dose-escalation patients: two with cutaneous melanoma and one with hepatocellular carcinoma. The paper describes the monotherapy dose-escalation part (N = 52 patients) of the phase I trial of ivuxolimab. Among the 50 to 55 dose-escalation patients, around 20 had hepatocellular carcinoma, approximately 15 melanoma, 9 renal cell carcinoma and 9 head and neck cancer. Prior anti-PD-1, anti-PD-L1 or anti-CTLA-4 therapy was permitted, and checkpoint inhibitors had been received by about two fifths of dose-escalation patients. Peripheral TCRbeta sequencing aimed to test whether ivuxolimab altered TCR sequence diversity and caused clonal T-cell expansion. Intravenous ivuxolimab was administered to patients every 2 weeks at six dose levels: 0.01, 0.1, 0.3, 1.5, 3 and 10 mg/kg. A male proportion of around 81% and a mean age of approximately 60 years, ranging from 23 to 79, were recorded for the dose-escalation cohort.

Paper-wide results and their limitations: Antigen specificity was not determined for the clonally expanded peripheral T cells. Low levels of normalized T-cell clonal expansion were also shown by some nonresponding patients. In the 0.1-3.0 mg/kg groups, partial responders had among the lowest normalized peripheral clonal expansion, particularly in CD8+ T cells. At doses of 0.1 to 3.0 mg/kg, clonal expansion of both CD4+ and CD8+ T cells in blood was seen between baseline and week 6. After ivuxolimab, more expanded clones were found on average in CD8+ T cells than in CD4+ T cells.

The receptor was isolated from an adult with an advanced solid tumor such as melanoma, head and neck, liver or kidney cancer. The sequencing used CD4+ or CD8+ T cells sorted from blood, collected in a trial of the OX40 agonist ivuxolimab.

The CDR3 sequence is CASSYSYGPYGYTF. In nucleotide form, the sequence is TGTGCCAGCAGTTACTCGTACGGTCCCTATGGCTACACCTTC. The V and J genes are TRBV6-5 and TRBJ1-2, with the D gene not clear enough to name. V sheds 0 bases and J sheds 4 bases, leaving 9 bases between their ends. Its CDR3 holds 14 amino acids, cysteine through phenylalanine. Only CDR3 DNA remains: 42 bases, in frame from the first base. Looking up the germline V gene yields CDR1 MNHEY and CDR2 SVGAGI.